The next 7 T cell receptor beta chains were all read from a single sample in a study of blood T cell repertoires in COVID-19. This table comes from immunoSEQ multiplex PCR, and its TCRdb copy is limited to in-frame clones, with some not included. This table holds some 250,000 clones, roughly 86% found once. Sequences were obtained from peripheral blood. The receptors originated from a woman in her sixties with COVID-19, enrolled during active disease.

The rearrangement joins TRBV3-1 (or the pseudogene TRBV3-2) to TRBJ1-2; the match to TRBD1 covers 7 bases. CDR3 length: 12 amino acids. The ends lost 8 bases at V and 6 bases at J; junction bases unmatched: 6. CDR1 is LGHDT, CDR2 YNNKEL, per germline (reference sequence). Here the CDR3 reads CASQDRVHGYTF. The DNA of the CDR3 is TGTGCCAGCCAAGACAGGGTCCATGGCTACACCTTC.

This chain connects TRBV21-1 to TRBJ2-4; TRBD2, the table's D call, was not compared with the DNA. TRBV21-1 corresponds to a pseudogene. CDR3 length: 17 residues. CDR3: CASSYWTSGDTENIQYF. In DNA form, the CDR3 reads TGTGCCAGCAGCTACTGGACTAGCGGAGACACTGAGAACATTCAGTACTTC.

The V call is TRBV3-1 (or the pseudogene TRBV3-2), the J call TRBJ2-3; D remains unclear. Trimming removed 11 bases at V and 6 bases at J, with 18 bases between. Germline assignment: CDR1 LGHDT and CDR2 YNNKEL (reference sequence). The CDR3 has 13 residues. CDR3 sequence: CAAQSSAGDTQYF. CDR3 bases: TGTGCCGCCCAGAGTTCCGCAGGCGATACGCAGTATTTT.

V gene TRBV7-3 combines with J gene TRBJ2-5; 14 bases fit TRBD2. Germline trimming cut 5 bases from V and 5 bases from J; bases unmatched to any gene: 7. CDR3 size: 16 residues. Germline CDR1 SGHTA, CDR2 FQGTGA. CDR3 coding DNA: TGTGCCAGCAGCCGCCCGGGACTAGCGGGAGCCGAGACCCAGTACTTC. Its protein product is CASSRPGLAGAETQYF.

The CDR3: CASSQDDIASRGYTF. The CDR3 DNA is TGCGCCAGCAGCCAAGATGATATCGCGAGCCGTGGCTACACCTTC. This rearrangement joins TRBV4-1 to TRBJ1-2; D ambiguous. In germline, CDR1 is MGHRA, CDR2 YSYEKL. The CDR3 consists of 15 residues. The V end lost 0 bases, the J end lost 7 bases, and 15 bases lay between the germline ends.

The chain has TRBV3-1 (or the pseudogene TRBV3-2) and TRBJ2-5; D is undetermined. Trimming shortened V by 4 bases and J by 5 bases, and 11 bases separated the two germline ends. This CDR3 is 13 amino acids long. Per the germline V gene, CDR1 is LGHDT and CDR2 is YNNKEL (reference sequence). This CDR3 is CASSPVLQETQYF. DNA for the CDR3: TGTGCCAGCAGCCCAGTATTACAGGAGACCCAGTACTTC.

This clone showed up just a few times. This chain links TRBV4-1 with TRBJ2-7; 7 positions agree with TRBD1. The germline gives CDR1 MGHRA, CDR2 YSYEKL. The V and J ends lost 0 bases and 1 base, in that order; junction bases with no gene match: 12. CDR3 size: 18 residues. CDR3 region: CASSQELRTGHPSYEQYF. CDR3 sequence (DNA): TGCGCCAGCAGCCAAGAATTACGGACAGGTCACCCTTCCTACGAGCAGTACTTC.